The present TCR beta chain was sequenced within a study of T cells in Graves' hyperthyroidism and ophthalmopathy. Looked up from germline, CDR1 is SGHRS and CDR2 is YFSETQ. With 4 bases removed from V and 4 bases from J, the gap between germline ends came to 12 bases. CDR3 size: 14 residues. Researchers took RNA transcripts and amplified the TCR beta CDR3 regions from them. Carried out on the TCR CDR3, a first-round RT-PCR used the HTBI primer set. One entry per CDR3 protein results from TCRdb running MiXCR on the multiplex PCR reads. Among over 150,000 distinct CDR3 sequences, less than 20% were seen once, and the ten largest hold about half.

The chain carries TRBV5-1 and TRBJ2-1; D is uncertain. Sample: blood. The clonotype originates from a woman in her forties or fifties with Graves' hyperthyroidism. The CDR3 protein is CASSPSGYYNEQFF. The CDR3 region has the DNA TGCGCCAGCAGCCCCTCGGGCTATTACAATGAGCAGTTCTTC.